The clone carrying this T cell receptor (beta chain) was detected once. Using immunoSEQ multiplex PCR, the repertoire was profiled, and TCRdb retains in-frame clones only, with some absent. The sample consists of around 1.1 million clones, 70% to 85% of them appearing once. This specimen comes from a study of shared clonotypes between healthy human individuals. The V gene's germline CDR1 is SGHVS and CDR2 FQNEAQ. The CDR3 is 15 residues long. V was shortened by 5 bases and J by 5 bases, with 15 bases between the two germline ends. The sample consisted of memory CD4+ T cells from PBMCs. Noted subset: CD45RA-negative fraction. The clonotype comes from a man aged 18-30 years in good health. Some clones in this sample may be carry-over from other donors' samples. V gene TRBV7-8 combines with J gene TRBJ1-4; D call uncertain. This chain's CDR3 is CASSARSGGNEKLFF. In nucleotides, the CDR3 is TGTGCCAGCAGCGCCCGTTCGGGCGGGAATGAAAAACTGTTTTTT.